This T cell receptor (beta chain) is from a study of T cell changes during pregnancy in multiple sclerosis. Libraries were prepared by immunoSEQ multiplex PCR; TCRdb keeps only in-frame clonotypes and omits some of them. The sample holds under 20,000 clones, around 85% seen once. The CDR3 sequence is 16 residues long. The ends lost 4 bases at V and 6 bases at J; junction bases unmatched: 15. Germline CDR1 is MNHEY and CDR2 is SMNVEV (reference sequence). The sequence was collected from a female donor with multiple sclerosis, enrolled in a pregnancy study. The source material was CD8+ T cells from peripheral blood mononuclear cells, sampled after pregnancy. The rearrangement joins TRBV27 to TRBJ2-7, with 7 positions matching TRBD2. CDR3 in amino acids: CASSWWGGEGALEQYF. In DNA form, the CDR3 reads TGTGCCAGCAGTTGGTGGGGCGGGGAGGGTGCCCTCGAGCAGTACTTC.